Sequencing of this TCR beta chain was carried out in a study of cytomegalovirus exposure and HLA in healthy donors. On the study more broadly: In a later analysis, it was reported that the roughly 130 validation repertoires had been produced on the same platform as the roughly 610 repertoires belonging to the first cohort.

Only a few counts were recorded for this clone. Its antigen is undetermined. The CDR3 is 15 residues long. CDR1 and CDR2 (germline): SGHTA, FQGTGA. V was clipped by 0 bases and J by 3 bases; unmatched bases: 5. Donors came from a validation cohort of fewer than 150 subjects, distinct from the first 666-subject cohort. Data came from immunoSEQ multiplex PCR; TCRdb stores just in-frame clones and leaves some out. This table holds about 73,000 clones, around 95% found once. Study results and caveats: The study put 150 or so TCR beta chains on its list as cytomegalovirus-associated. In vitro experiments confirmed that three CMV-associated chains were specific for CMV antigens.

The TCR was taken from a man aged 18 to 30 in good health and CMV-seronegative. V usage is TRBV7-3 and J usage is TRBJ2-7, with TRBD1 identical over 7 bases. The sample consisted of PBMCs. The DNA of the CDR3 is TGTGCCAGCAGCTTAACCTCGGGACAGAACTACGAGCAGTACTTC. Its protein is CASSLTSGQNYEQYF.